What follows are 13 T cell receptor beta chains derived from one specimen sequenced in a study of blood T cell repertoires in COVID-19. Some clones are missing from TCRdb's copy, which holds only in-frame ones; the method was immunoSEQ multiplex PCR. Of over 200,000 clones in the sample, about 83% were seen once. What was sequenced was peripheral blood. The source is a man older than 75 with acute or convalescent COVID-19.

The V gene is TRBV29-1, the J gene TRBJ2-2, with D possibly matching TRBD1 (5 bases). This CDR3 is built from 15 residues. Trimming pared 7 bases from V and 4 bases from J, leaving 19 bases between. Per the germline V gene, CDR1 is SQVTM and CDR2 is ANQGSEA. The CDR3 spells CSAAWEGVGTGELFF. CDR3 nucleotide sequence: TGCAGCGCAGCCTGGGAAGGGGTGGGCACCGGGGAGCTGTTTTTT.

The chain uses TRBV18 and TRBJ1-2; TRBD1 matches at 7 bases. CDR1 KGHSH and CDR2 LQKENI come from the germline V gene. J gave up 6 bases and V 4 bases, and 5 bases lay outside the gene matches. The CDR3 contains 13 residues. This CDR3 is CASSLRQGDGYTF. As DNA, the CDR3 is TGTGCCAGCTCACTGCGACAGGGTGATGGCTACACCTTC. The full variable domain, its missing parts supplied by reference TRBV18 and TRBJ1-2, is NAGVMQNPRHLVRRRGQEARLRCSPMKGHSHVYWYRQLPEEGLKFMVYLQKENIIDESGMPKERFSAEFPKEGPSILRIQQVVRGDSAAYFCASSLRQGDGYTFGSGTRLTVV.

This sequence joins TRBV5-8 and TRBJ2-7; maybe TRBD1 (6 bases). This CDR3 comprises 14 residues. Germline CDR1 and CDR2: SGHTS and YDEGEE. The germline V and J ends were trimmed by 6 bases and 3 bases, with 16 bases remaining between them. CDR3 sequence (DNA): TGTGCCAGCAACTTCAGGGGAAACGACTACGAGCAGTACTTC. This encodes CASNFRGNDYEQYF.

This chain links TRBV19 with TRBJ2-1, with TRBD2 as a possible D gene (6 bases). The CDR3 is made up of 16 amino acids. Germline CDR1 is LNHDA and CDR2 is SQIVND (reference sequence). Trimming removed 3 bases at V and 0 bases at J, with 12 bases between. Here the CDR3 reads CASSIRERASYNEQFF. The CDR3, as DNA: TGTGCCAGTAGTATTAGGGAGCGGGCCTCCTACAATGAGCAGTTCTTC.

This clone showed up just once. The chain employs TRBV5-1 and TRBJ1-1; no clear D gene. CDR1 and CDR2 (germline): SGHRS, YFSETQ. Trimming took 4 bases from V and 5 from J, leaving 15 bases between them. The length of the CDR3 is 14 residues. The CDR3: CASSTLGEGTEAFF. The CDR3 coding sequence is TGCGCCAGCAGCACCCTGGGCGAGGGAACTGAAGCTTTCTTT. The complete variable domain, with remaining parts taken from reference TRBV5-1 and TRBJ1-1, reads KAGVTQTPRYLIKTRGQQVTLSCSPISGHRSVSWYQQTPGQGLQFLFEYFSETQRNKGNFPGRFSGRQFSNSRSEMNVSTLELGDSALYLCASSTLGEGTEAFFGQGTRLTVV.

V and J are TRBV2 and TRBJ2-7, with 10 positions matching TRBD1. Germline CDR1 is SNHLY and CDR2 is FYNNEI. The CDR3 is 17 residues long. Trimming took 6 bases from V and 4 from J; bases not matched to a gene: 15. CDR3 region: CASSGGTTGQGWYEQYF. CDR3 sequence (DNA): TGTGCCAGCAGCGGGGGGACCACGGGACAGGGGTGGTACGAGCAGTACTTC.

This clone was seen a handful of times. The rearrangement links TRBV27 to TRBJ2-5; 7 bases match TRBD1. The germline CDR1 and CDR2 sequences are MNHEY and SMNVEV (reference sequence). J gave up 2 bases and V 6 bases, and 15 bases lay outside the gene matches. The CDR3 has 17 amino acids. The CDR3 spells CASRGAFSTGPQETQYF. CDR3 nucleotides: TGTGCCAGCAGAGGGGCGTTTTCGACAGGGCCTCAAGAGACCCAGTACTTC.

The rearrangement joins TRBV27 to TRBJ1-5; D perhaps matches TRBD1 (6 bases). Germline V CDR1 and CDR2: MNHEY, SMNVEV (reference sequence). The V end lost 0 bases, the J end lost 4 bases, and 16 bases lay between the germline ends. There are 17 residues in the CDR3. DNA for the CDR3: TGTGCCAGCAGTTTATCGCGTACAGGGAACAGGAATCAGCCCCAGCATTTT. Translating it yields CASSLSRTGNRNQPQHF.

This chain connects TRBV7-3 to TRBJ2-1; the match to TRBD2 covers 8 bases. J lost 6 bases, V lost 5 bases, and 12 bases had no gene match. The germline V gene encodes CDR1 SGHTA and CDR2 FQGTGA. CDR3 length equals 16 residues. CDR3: CASSPRAGGLFNEQFF. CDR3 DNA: TGTGCCAGCAGCCCTCGGGCGGGAGGTCTTTTCAATGAGCAGTTCTTC.

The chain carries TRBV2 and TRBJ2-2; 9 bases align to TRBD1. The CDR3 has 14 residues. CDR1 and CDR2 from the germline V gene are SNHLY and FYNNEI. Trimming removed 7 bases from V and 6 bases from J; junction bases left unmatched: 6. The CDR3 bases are TGTGCCAGCAAGGGACAGGGTGTTCCCGGGGAGCTGTTTTTT. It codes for CASKGQGVPGELFF.

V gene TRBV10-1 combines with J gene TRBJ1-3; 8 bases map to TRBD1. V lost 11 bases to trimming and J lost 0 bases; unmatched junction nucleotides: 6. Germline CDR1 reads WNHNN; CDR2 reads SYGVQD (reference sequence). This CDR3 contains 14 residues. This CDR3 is CAPRDRSSGNTIYF. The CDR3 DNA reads TGCGCCCCCCGGGACAGGAGCTCTGGAAACACCATATATTTT.

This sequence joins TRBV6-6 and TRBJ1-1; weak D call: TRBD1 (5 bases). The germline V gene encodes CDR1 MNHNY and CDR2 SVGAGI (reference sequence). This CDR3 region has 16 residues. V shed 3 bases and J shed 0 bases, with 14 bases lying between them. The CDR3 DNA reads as TGTGCCAGCAGTTATGGCGGACAAACCATGAACACTGAAGCTTTCTTT. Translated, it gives CASSYGGQTMNTEAFF.

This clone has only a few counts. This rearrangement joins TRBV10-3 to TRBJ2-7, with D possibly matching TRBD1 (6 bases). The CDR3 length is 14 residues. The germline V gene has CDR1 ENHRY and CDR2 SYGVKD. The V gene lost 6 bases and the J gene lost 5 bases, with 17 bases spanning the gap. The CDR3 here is CAISSGERSHEQYF. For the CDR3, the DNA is TGTGCCATCAGCTCAGGGGAGCGCAGCCACGAGCAGTACTTC.